This T cell receptor (beta chain) came from a study of cytotoxic CD8 clonotypes in ibrutinib-treated CLL. About the study: With a range of 6 to 36, the median treatment time before response samples were taken was approximately twelve months.

From cryopreserved PBMCs came 1.5 to 2.5 micrograms of genomic DNA used for TCR beta libraries. Study findings and constraints: Treatment saw public clonotypes, which were uncommon, either contract or stay stable.

V lost 11 bases and J 7 bases, leaving 15 bases between the germline ends. The CDR3 loop spans 13 amino acids. Germline lookup yields CDR1 WSHSY and CDR2 SAAADI. Target depth was 1 in 200,000 to 1 in 1 million T cells, about 10x per clonotype. The method was immunoSEQ multiplex PCR; TCRdb's version includes in-frame clones alone and lacks a portion of them. The sample contains around 20,000 clones, about 68% of which appear only once. In the case of this clone: Its antigen remains unidentified.

Sequencing used PBMCs, obtained before ibrutinib treatment. This chain connects TRBV10-2 to TRBJ1-6; D gene uncertain. The TCR sequence derives from a human donor with chronic lymphocytic leukemia. The CDR3 loop reads CAGSRGTNSPLHF. The CDR3 DNA reads as TGCGCCGGATCCCGTGGAACCAATTCACCCCTCCACTTT.